This T cell receptor beta chain came from a study of cytomegalovirus exposure and HLA in healthy donors. Background on the study: Drawn from HLA-typed donors, approximately 85 million unique TCRs were held in an early data release. Broader study findings: Later work showed greater clonal expansion in HLA-associated TCR beta chains than in equally common others. TCR beta sequences reportedly predicted most subjects' HLA-A and HLA-B alleles accurately. Later analysis identified 16,000 or so TCR beta sequences associated with HLA alleles, using a false discovery rate threshold of 0.05.

Comments on this clone: As yet, its antigen is unknown.

V lost 5 bases and J lost 2; bases outside the gene matches: 9. Germline V gene lookup returns CDR1 LNHDA and CDR2 SQIVND (reference sequence). The length of the CDR3 is 16 residues. The study ran its PCR with 60 Vbeta and 13 Jbeta primers. The assay was immunoSEQ multiplex PCR, and TCRdb's table has in-frame clones only and misses some. The sample lists about 140,000 clones; roughly 80% were seen once. Sequenced material: PBMCs. This chain links TRBV19 with TRBJ1-2, with 9 bases matching TRBD1. The clonotype comes from a female donor in good health and CMV-seronegative. Here the CDR3 DNA reads TGTGCCAGTAGTCCCGAGGGGACAGGGAGGAACTATGGCTACACCTTC. Amino acids: CASSPEGTGRNYGYTF.